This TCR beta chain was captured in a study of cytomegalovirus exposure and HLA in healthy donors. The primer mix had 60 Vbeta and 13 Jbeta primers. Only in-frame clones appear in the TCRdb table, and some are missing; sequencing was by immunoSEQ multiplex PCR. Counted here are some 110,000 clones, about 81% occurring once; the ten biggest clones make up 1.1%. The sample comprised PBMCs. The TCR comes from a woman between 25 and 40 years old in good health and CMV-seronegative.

The CDR3 reads CASGPESYEQYF. In DNA form, the CDR3 reads TGTGCTAGTGGTCCCGAGAGCTACGAGCAGTACTTC. The V gene is TRBV12-5, the J gene TRBJ2-7; D remains ambiguous. The V end was cut by 5 bases, the J end by 3 bases, with 8 bases between. The CDR3 length is 12 residues. The germline CDR1 and CDR2 sequences are LGHNT and FRNRAP. Variable domain in full (rest from reference TRBV12-5 and TRBJ2-7): DARVTQTPRHKVTEMGQEVTMRCQPILGHNTVFWYRQTMMQGLELLAYFRNRAPLDDSGMPKDRFSAEMPDATLATLKIQPSEPRDSAVYFCASGPESYEQYFGPGTRLTVT.